The clone carrying this TCR beta chain was recorded a few times. Antigen: not known. The data derive from a study of T-cell memory formation after mild COVID-19. V lost 4 bases, J lost 0 bases, and 12 bases lay in between. The CDR3 is 15 amino acids. Sample barcodes and UMIs were carried by the TCR alpha and TCR beta cDNA libraries that 5'RACE generated with constant-segment primers. In TCRdb, the 5' RACE reads were re-called with MiXCR into one record per CDR3 protein. This sample has about 350,000 distinct CDR3 sequences, with roughly an eighth found just once. Study results and caveats: That cross-reactive memory joined was suggested by some responding clones appearing in pre-infection memory. Later expanders leaned CD4+, whereas clones that contracted between day 15 and 85 were balanced CD4/CD8. Unconfirmed was the SARS-CoV-2 specificity of second-wave clones that peaked on day 37.

This TCR was sampled from a man between 18 and 35 years old who had mild COVID-19 (a few samples of this study predate the infection). Cell type and time point are not known. V usage is TRBV12-3 or TRBV12-4 and J usage is TRBJ1-1; D gene unclear. Sequencing input: PBMCs or a T cell subset sorted from them (not recorded which). This chain's CDR3 is CASSYGWVMNTEAFF. CDR3 nucleotide sequence: TGTGCCAGCAGTTATGGGTGGGTCATGAACACTGAAGCTTTCTTT.